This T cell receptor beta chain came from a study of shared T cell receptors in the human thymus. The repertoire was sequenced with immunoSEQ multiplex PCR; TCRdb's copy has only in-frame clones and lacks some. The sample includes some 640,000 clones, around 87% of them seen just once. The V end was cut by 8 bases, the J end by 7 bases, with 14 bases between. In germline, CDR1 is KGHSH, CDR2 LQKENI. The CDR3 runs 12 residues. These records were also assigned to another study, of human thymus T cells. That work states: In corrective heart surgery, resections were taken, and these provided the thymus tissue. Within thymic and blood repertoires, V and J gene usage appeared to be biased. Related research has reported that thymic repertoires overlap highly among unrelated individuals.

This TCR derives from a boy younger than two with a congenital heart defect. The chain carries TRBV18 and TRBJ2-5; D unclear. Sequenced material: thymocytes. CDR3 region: CASLNGRGTQYF. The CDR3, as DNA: TGTGCCAGCCTGAATGGTCGCGGGACCCAGTACTTC.